These 27 T cell receptor beta chains were all obtained from the same sample, sequenced in a study of blood T cells in healthy people across ages. Alongside a J-beta primer mix, a sample-barcoded 5' primer served in a second PCR lasting roughly 7 to 12 cycles. MiXCR, applied by TCRdb to the 5' RACE reads, yields one record per CDR3 protein. The profile shows more than 1.4 million distinct CDR3 sequences, around 39% of them singletons. Material for sequencing was blood. The receptors shown here come from a young woman in good health.

There are a few counts of this clonotype. The chain recombines TRBV29-1 with TRBJ1-2, with D unclear. From germline, CDR1 is SQVTM and CDR2 ANQGSEA. Trimming removed 5 bases at V and 3 bases at J, with 13 bases between. The length of the CDR3 is 13 residues. CDR3 in DNA: TGCAGCGTTATCCCAAAGGCCGACTATGGCTACACCTTC. Amino acid sequence: CSVIPKADYGYTF.

This clonotype came up a few times. The rearrangement joins TRBV20-1 to TRBJ2-5, with a tentative D call TRBD2 (5 bases). The CDR3 runs 14 residues. Trimming cost V 7 bases and J 5 bases, with 20 bases left between them. Germline V gene data show CDR1 as DFQATT and CDR2 as SNEGSKA (reference sequence). CDR3 sequence (DNA): TGCAGTGTGCCGCACCCTGGGAGTGGCGAGACCCAGTACTTC. Translation gives CSVPHPGSGETQYF.

The V gene is TRBV14, the J gene TRBJ1-6, with unresolved D. The germline gives CDR1 SGHDN, CDR2 FVKESK. This CDR3 has 11 amino acids. V lost 4 bases to trimming and J lost 7 bases, with 2 bases between them. The CDR3 DNA sequence: TGTGCCAGCAGCCGAAATTCACCCCTCCACTTT. This encodes CASSRNSPLHF.

Concerning this clonotype itself: A read error may account for a junction end that differs from germline. V usage is TRBV5-1 and J usage is TRBJ2-5; D unresolved. Germline V gene lookup returns CDR1 SGHRS and CDR2 YFSETQ. The CDR3 has 12 amino acids. CDR3 residues: CASSLSQNEQYF. CDR3 sequence (DNA): TGCGCCAGTAGCTTGTCGCAGAATGAGCAGTACTTC. Variable domain in full (rest from reference TRBV5-1 and TRBJ2-5): KAGVTQTPRYLIKTRGQQVTLSCSPISGHRSVSWYQQTPGQGLQFLFEYFSETQRNKGNFPGRFSGRQFSNSRSEMNVSTLELGDSALYLCASSLSQNEQYFGPGTRLLVL.

This clonotype occurred a few times. This sequence joins TRBV6-1 and TRBJ2-3; TRBD2 is a possible D gene (6 bases). Germline V CDR1 and CDR2: MNHNS, SASEGT. The length of the CDR3 is 14 residues. V was clipped by 11 bases and J by 3 bases, with 18 bases between them. CDR3 sequence: CALDRRGLTDTQYF. The CDR3 DNA is TGTGCCCTCGATCGACGGGGGTTGACAGATACGCAGTATTTT.

The rearrangement joins TRBV20-1 to TRBJ2-3, with D unresolved. The V and J ends lost 0 bases and 1 base respectively, with 11 bases between them. The CDR3 covers 15 residues. Per germline, CDR1 DFQATT and CDR2 SNEGSKA (reference sequence). The CDR3 bases are TGCAGTGCTAGAGAGCTGGGGTGGGGCACAGATACGCAGTATTTT. Its translation: CSARELGWGTDTQYF.

In this sample, this clonotype turned up a few times. The V call is TRBV20-1, the J call TRBJ2-1; 11 bases are a match to TRBD2. With 7 bases clipped from V and 10 bases from J, the junction kept 9 bases outside the gene matches. This CDR3 spans 13 amino acids. Germline CDR1 reads DFQATT; CDR2 reads SNEGSKA (reference sequence). The CDR3 is CSVLRLAGTEQFF. CDR3 in DNA: TGCAGTGTATTGCGACTAGCGGGAACAGAGCAGTTCTTC.

This clonotype was detected ten times or more. This chain joins TRBV5-1 and TRBJ2-1; D possibly corresponds to TRBD2 (6 bases). V dropped 1 base and J dropped 0 bases, with 11 bases sitting between them. From germline, CDR1 is SGHRS and CDR2 YFSETQ. This CDR3 contains 16 residues. The CDR3 spells CASSLRGGTSYNEQFF. The CDR3 nucleotides are TGCGCCAGCAGCTTGAGGGGAGGTACCTCCTACAATGAGCAGTTCTTC.

This clonotype was picked up many times. This chain joins TRBV6-5 and TRBJ2-7, with 7 bases aligning to TRBD1. Germline V gene sequence: CDR1 MNHEY, CDR2 SVGAGI. CDR3 length: 14 residues. The ends lost 0 bases at V and 3 bases at J; junction bases unmatched: 2. For the CDR3, the DNA is TGTGCCAGCAGTTACTCGACAGGGATCTACGAGCAGTACTTC. Protein sequence: CASSYSTGIYEQYF.

The chain carries TRBV12-3 or TRBV12-4 and TRBJ2-3; 7 bases fit TRBD2. The CDR3 covers 16 residues. V shed 6 bases, J shed 0 bases, and the junction held 9 bases outside the gene matches. This CDR3 reads CASRTSGEISTDTQYF. The CDR3 nucleotides read TGTGCCAGCAGAACCAGCGGGGAAATTAGCACAGATACGCAGTATTTT.

This chain connects TRBV6-5 to TRBJ2-1; possibly TRBD1 or TRBD2 for D (5 bases each). The better agreement between TRBJ2-7 and the DNA end casts doubt on the J call. The germline CDR1 and CDR2 sequences are MNHEY and SVGAGI. This CDR3 comprises 15 residues. The CDR3 spells CASRREGWSYNEQYF. CDR3 sequence (DNA): TGTGCCAGCAGAAGAGAGGGGTGGTCCTACAATGAGCAGTACTTC.

The genes are TRBV20-1 and TRBJ2-3; D remains unclear. In germline, CDR1 is DFQATT, CDR2 SNEGSKA (reference sequence). This CDR3 is 12 amino acids long. V was pared by 4 bases and J by 2 bases, with 7 bases between. The CDR3 DNA reads TGCAGTGCTACCCGCCCCACAGATACGCAGTATTTT. Amino acid sequence: CSATRPTDTQYF.

This clonotype was detected only a few times. V usage is TRBV7-9 and J usage is TRBJ1-1; D is ambiguous. V was pared by 5 bases and J by 1 base, with 11 bases between. Germline-derived CDR1 and CDR2 are SEHNR and FQNEAQ (reference sequence). There are 14 residues in the CDR3. The CDR3 spells CASSTSTENTEAFF. DNA of the CDR3: TGTGCCAGCAGCACCTCGACCGAGAACACTGAAGCTTTCTTT.

This clonotype was recorded only once. The rearrangement uses TRBV30 and TRBJ2-1; 7 bases agree with TRBD1. The CDR3 covers 14 residues. The V and J ends lost 5 bases and 5 bases, in that order; junction bases with no gene match: 9. Germline V gives CDR1 GTSNPN, CDR2 SVGIG (reference sequence). CDR3 bases: TGTGCCTGGGAAACAGGGGCCGCAAACAATGAGCAGTTCTTC. The encoded protein is CAWETGAANNEQFF.

This clonotype turned up a few times. The chain recombines TRBV12-3 or TRBV12-4 with TRBJ2-7; D tentatively reads TRBD1 or TRBD2 (6 bases each). The V end was cut by 1 base, the J end by 7 bases, with 11 bases between. The CDR3 has 13 residues. The CDR3 spells CASSLDQGREQYF. CDR3 sequence (DNA): TGTGCCAGCAGTTTAGACCAGGGGAGGGAGCAGTACTTC.

This clonotype has just a few counts. The chain carries TRBV7-9 and TRBJ2-5, with D possibly TRBD1 on 5 matching bases. Germline CDR1 is SEHNR and CDR2 is FQNEAQ (reference sequence). The V and J ends lost 1 base and 11 bases respectively, with 26 bases between them. CDR3 length equals 17 residues. CDR3 bases: TGTGCCAGCAGCTTAGAGAGTGGGGCTCCGCGGTCCAATGAGCAGTACTTC. Translated, it gives CASSLESGAPRSNEQYF.

This clonotype has more than one count but fewer than ten. The rearrangement uses TRBV3-1 and TRBJ1-2; perhaps TRBD1 as D (6 bases). The CDR3 sequence is 15 residues long. The V gene's germline CDR1 is LGHDT and CDR2 YNNKEL (reference sequence). V shed 0 bases and J shed 8 bases, with 16 bases lying between them. CDR3 nucleotides: TGTGCCAGCAGCCAAGAGGTTCAGGGGTTGGGCGGCTACACCTTC. This codes for CASSQEVQGLGGYTF.

The chain employs TRBV20-1 and TRBJ2-3; 12 bases match TRBD2. Trimming took 6 bases from V and 5 from J; bases not matched to a gene: 9. CDR1 and CDR2 (germline): DFQATT, SNEGSKA (reference sequence). This CDR3 has 15 residues. CDR3 nucleotide sequence: TGCAGTGCCTACGGACTAGCGGGGAGAGTAGATACGCAGTATTTT. Protein product: CSAYGLAGRVDTQYF.

V and J are TRBV20-1 and TRBJ1-2; D uncertain. This CDR3 has 11 amino acids. Looked up from germline, CDR1 is DFQATT and CDR2 is SNEGSKA (reference sequence). V dropped 5 bases and J dropped 0 bases, with 4 bases sitting between them. The CDR3 region has the DNA TGCAGTGCTTGGACTAACTATGGCTACACCTTC. It encodes CSAWTNYGYTF.

This sequence joins TRBV20-1 and TRBJ1-2; possibly TRBD1 for D (5 bases). The CDR3 has 13 residues. Germline CDR1 DFQATT, CDR2 SNEGSKA (reference sequence). V was clipped by 6 bases and J by 2 bases, with 13 bases between them. The CDR3 DNA follows: TGCAGTGCGCATACAGGTTCAAACTATGGCTACACCTTC. This encodes CSAHTGSNYGYTF.

The chain couples TRBV20-1 to TRBJ1-3; D is perhaps TRBD1 (6 bases). Germline lookup yields CDR1 DFQATT and CDR2 SNEGSKA (reference sequence). The CDR3 has 13 amino acids. The CDR3 here is CSSGAPSGNTIYF. The CDR3 nucleotides read TGCAGCTCGGGGGCCCCCTCTGGAAACACCATATATTTT.

The chain carries TRBV5-1 and TRBJ1-4; possibly TRBD1 for D (5 bases). Germline V lookup: CDR1 SGHRS, CDR2 YFSETQ. The CDR3 is made up of 18 amino acids. V lost 0 bases to trimming and J lost 1 base, with 16 bases between them. The CDR3 DNA sequence: TGCGCCAGCAGCTTGGCCCGGGGGGTTTATGGAACTAATGAAAAACTGTTTTTT. Translated: CASSLARGVYGTNEKLFF. Based on the CDR3 plus reference TRBV5-1 and TRBJ1-4, the full variable domain is KAGVTQTPRYLIKTRGQQVTLSCSPISGHRSVSWYQQTPGQGLQFLFEYFSETQRNKGNFPGRFSGRQFSNSRSEMNVSTLELGDSALYLCASSLARGVYGTNEKLFFGSGTQLSVL.

This clonotype came up a few times. The rearrangement links TRBV9 to TRBJ2-2; 7 bases line up with TRBD2. This CDR3 region has 21 residues. The germline gives CDR1 SGDLS, CDR2 YYNGEE. V was pared by 0 bases and J by 1 base, with 18 bases of the junction left unmatched. This CDR3 reads CASSVVLQPRGETENTGELFF. CDR3 coding DNA: TGTGCCAGCAGCGTAGTTCTTCAACCCCGGGGGGAGACCGAGAACACCGGGGAGCTGTTTTTT.

In this sample, this clonotype turned up a few times. The CDR3 bases are TGCAGTGCCTCATCAAGGACTTTAAAAGAGACCCAGTACTTC. Protein: CSASSRTLKETQYF. The J gene is TRBJ2-7, the V gene TRBV20-1, with D maybe TRBD2 (5 bases). The J call is in doubt because the DNA end fits TRBJ2-5 better. Per germline, CDR1 DFQATT and CDR2 SNEGSKA (reference sequence). The CDR3 runs to 14 residues.

V and J are TRBV6-9 and TRBJ2-5; D possibly uses TRBD1 or TRBD2 (5 bases each). The V and J ends lost 2 bases and 11 bases respectively, with 24 bases between them. The CDR3 contains 16 residues. Germline values: CDR1 MNHGY, CDR2 SVAAGI. CDR3 residues: CASSYTPTGPYKEQYF. The CDR3 coding sequence is TGTGCCAGCAGTTATACCCCAACGGGGCCCTACAAGGAGCAGTACTTC.

This chain links TRBV14 with TRBJ1-2; maybe TRBD1 (5 bases). The germline CDR1 and CDR2 sequences are SGHDN and FVKESK. The V end lost 4 bases, the J end lost 2 bases, and 14 bases lay between the germline ends. The CDR3 totals 15 residues. The CDR3 reads CASSPSWEGNYGYTF. The CDR3 DNA follows: TGTGCCAGCAGCCCAAGTTGGGAGGGGAACTATGGCTACACCTTC. Together with reference TRBV14 and TRBJ1-2, the CDR3 gives the full variable domain: EAGVTQFPSHSVIEKGQTVTLRCDPISGHDNLYWYRRVMGKEIKFLLHFVKESKQDESGMPNNRFLAERTGGTYSTLKVQPAELEDSGVYFCASSPSWEGNYGYTFGSGTRLTVV.

V gene TRBV29-1 combines with J gene TRBJ2-1; 8 bases align to TRBD2. After removal of 5 bases from V and 5 bases from J, the junction contained 14 bases not matched to a gene. The CDR3 extends over 16 amino acids. The V gene's germline CDR1 is SQVTM and CDR2 ANQGSEA. The CDR3 region has the DNA TGCAGCGTTAATGGAGTACGAGCGGGGGTCAACAATGAGCAGTTCTTC. Translating gives CSVNGVRAGVNNEQFF.